This T cell receptor beta chain was sequenced during a study of T cells after yellow fever vaccination. Across the whole study: It was SMART-Seq v4 Ultra Low Input that prepared the fractions with low cell numbers. General observations from the study: Reappearing after the booster were most of the clones from primary vaccination (roughly 95% CD4, around 88% CD8).

The CDR3 runs 11 residues. Germline-derived CDR1 and CDR2 are SEHNR and FQNEAQ (reference sequence). Synthesis of TCR cDNA relied on 5'RACE template switching, which attached a universal primer site and UMIs. From the 5' RACE reads, TCRdb called clonotypes with MiXCR, one entry per CDR3 protein. The table includes some 110,000 distinct CDR3 sequences, about 7.8% detected once. This clonotype was counted a single time. Its antigen is unknown. The junction shows a germline mismatch at one end, possibly a read error. The receptor was isolated from a man younger than 35 who received the YFV17D yellow fever vaccine. J is TRBJ2-5 and V is TRBV7-9; D remains ambiguous. This sample comprised CD4+ T cells sorted from PBMCs, obtained roughly 45 days after the first yellow fever vaccination. Written as DNA, the CDR3 is TGTACCAGCAGCTTGCAAGAGACCCAGTACTTC. The encoded protein is CTSSLQETQYF.